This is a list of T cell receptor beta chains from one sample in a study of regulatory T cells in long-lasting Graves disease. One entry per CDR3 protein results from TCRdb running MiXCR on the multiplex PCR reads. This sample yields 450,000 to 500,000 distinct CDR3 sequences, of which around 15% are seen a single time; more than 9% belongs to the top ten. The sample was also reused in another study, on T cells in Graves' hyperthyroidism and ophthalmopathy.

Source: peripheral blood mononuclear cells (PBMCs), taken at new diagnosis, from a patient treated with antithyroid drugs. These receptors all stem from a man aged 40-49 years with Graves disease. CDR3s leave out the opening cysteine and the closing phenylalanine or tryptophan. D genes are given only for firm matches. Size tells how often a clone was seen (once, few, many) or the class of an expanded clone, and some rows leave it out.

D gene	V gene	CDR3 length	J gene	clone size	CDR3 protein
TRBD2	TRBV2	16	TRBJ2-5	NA	ASSSTSGRGGYQETQY
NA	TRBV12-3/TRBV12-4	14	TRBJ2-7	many	ASSSLVQAGEGEQY
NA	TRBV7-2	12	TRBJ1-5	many	ATNREASNQPQH
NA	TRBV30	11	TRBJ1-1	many	AWGQQSNTEAF
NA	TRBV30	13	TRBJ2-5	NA	AWRPAGRIQETQY
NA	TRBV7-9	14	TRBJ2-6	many	ASSLSSASGANVLT
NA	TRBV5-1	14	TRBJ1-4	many	ASSIGVPLTNEKLF
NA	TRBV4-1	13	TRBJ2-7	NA	ASSQVGGAILGQY
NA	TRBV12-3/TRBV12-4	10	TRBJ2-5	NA	ASSGETETQY
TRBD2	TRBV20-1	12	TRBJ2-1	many	SATLPGRENEQF
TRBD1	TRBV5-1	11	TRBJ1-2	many	ASSLVTGGGYT
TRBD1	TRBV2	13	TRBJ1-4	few	ASRGRGGLNEKLF
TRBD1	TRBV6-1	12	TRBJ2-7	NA	ASSEDRGPYEQY
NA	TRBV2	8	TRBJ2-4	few	ASSESIQY
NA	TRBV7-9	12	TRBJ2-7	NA	ASSPAGDPYEQY
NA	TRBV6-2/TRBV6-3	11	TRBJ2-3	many	ASSEIGGNTQY
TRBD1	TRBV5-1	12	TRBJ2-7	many	ASSLGQDSLEQY
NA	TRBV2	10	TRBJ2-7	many	ASSRNSYEQY
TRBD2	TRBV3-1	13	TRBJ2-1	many	ASSQDLAGYNEQF
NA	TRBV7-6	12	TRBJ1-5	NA	ASSLRGGNQPQH
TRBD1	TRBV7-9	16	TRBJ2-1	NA	ASRQGAGVRGTYNEQF
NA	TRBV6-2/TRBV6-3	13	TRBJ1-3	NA	ASSVTGNSGNTIY
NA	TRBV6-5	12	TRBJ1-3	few	ASSYTGSGNTIY
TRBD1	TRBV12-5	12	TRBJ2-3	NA	ASADREQTDTQY
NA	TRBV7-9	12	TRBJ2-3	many	ASSFAKSTDTQY
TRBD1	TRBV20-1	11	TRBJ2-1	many	SARSGQNNEQF
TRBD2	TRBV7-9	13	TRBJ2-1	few	ASSPLAGVVHEQF
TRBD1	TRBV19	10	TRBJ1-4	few	ASRGQKEKLF
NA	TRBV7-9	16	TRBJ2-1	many	ASSEKHAGEVYYNEQF
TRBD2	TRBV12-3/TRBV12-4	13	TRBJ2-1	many	ASSSSGRAVYEQF
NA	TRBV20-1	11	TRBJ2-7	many	SARGARSYEQY
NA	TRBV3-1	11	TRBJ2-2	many	ASSHRDTGELF
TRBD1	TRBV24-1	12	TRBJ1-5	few	ATSDPGQNQPQH
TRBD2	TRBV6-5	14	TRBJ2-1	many	ASSSRTSGAPAEQF
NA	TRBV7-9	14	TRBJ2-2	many	ASSLRGTQNTGELF
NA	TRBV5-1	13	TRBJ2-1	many	ASSLVTGMVNEQF
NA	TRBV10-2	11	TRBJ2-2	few	ASKNSYTGELF
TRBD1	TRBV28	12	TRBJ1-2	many	ASGDWDSSYGYT
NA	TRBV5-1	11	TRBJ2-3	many	ASKDSSTDTQY
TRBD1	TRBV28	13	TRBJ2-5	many	ASSWPGQGLKTQY
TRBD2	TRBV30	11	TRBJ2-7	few	AWSVTGAGEQY
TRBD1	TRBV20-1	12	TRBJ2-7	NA	SAIPGTGEYEQY
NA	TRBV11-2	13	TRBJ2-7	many	ASSKEAGTRYEQY
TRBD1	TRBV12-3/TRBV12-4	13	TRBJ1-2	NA	ASSFVYDRGYGYT
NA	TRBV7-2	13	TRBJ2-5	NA	ASSLPGAGGATQY
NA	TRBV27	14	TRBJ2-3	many	ASKPRALPDTDTQY
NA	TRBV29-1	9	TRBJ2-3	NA	SPWIADTQY
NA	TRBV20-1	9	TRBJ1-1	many	SARVEGGTF
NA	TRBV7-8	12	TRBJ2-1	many	ASSRDSSYNEQF
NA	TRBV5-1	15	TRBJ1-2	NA	ASSLDAWAEANYGYT
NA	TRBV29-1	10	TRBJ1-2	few	SVEVGYYGYT
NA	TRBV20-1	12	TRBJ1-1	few	SARQVFMNTEAF
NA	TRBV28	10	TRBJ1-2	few	ASSFRGRGYT
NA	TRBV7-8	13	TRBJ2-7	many	ASSLVGEYPYEQY
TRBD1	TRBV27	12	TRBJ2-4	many	ASKPDRVANIQY
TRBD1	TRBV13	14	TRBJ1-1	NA	ASSLTGTGGLSEAF